Each of the 26 T cell receptor beta chains below was sequenced from the same sample in a study of blood T cell repertoires in COVID-19. The assay was immunoSEQ multiplex PCR, and TCRdb's table has in-frame clones only and misses some. Here the sample spans around 250,000 clones, 75% to 90% being singletons. Sequenced input: PBMCs or T cells enriched from blood (not recorded which). The receptors derive from a woman between 40 and 55 years old who had been exposed to COVID-19.

The chain carries TRBV12-3 or TRBV12-4 and TRBJ1-2; 9 bases line up with TRBD1. Unmatched junction bases numbered 4, after V lost 7 bases and J lost 4 bases. This CDR3 contains 13 residues. This CDR3 is CASTPDRGYGYTF. In nucleotides, the CDR3 is TGTGCCAGCACCCCGGACAGGGGCTATGGCTACACCTTC.

The chain joins TRBV7-3 to TRBJ2-1, with TRBD2 matching 7 bases. V lost 3 bases to trimming and J lost 6 bases; unmatched junction nucleotides: 11. Germline V gives CDR1 SGHTA, CDR2 FQGTGA. This CDR3 is 16 amino acids long. The DNA of the CDR3 is TGTGCCAGCAGCTTGACTGTGAAAGCGGGGCTCAATGAGCAGTTCTTC. This encodes CASSLTVKAGLNEQFF.

The rearrangement links TRBV27 to TRBJ2-2; 7 nucleotides line up with TRBD2. This CDR3 contains 14 residues. From germline, CDR1 is MNHEY and CDR2 SMNVEV (reference sequence). The V and J ends lost 6 bases and 6 bases, in that order; junction bases with no gene match: 7. The CDR3: CASSLREASGELFF. In nucleotides, the CDR3 is TGTGCCAGCAGCCTCCGGGAGGCGTCCGGGGAGCTGTTTTTT.

The chain recombines TRBV9 with TRBJ2-3, with a tentative D call TRBD1 (5 bases). The CDR3 is made up of 18 amino acids. Germline assignment: CDR1 SGDLS and CDR2 YYNGEE. Trimming removed 0 bases from V and 1 base from J, with 18 bases in between. CDR3 coding DNA: TGTGCCAGCAGCGTAGTTTCTAGGGGCCTGCGAGGCACAGATACGCAGTATTTT. This translates into CASSVVSRGLRGTDTQYF.

The chain joins TRBV5-1 to TRBJ1-3; 9 nucleotides match TRBD1. The CDR3 totals 14 residues. With V trimmed by 3 bases and J by 8 bases, 6 bases remained unmatched. Germline CDR1 and CDR2: SGHRS and YFSETQ. The CDR3 nucleotides are TGCGCCAGCAGCTGGGGGACAGGGAAGGACACCATATATTTT. Its protein product is CASSWGTGKDTIYF.

The CDR3 DNA reads as TGTGCCAGCAGCCGGTGGACAGTCACATACGAGCAGTACTTC. Its translation is CASSRWTVTYEQYF. The chain uses TRBV13 and TRBJ2-7; tentatively, D is TRBD1 (6 bases). The CDR3 loop spans 14 amino acids. The V and J ends lost 5 bases and 4 bases respectively, with 15 bases between them. Germline-derived CDR1 and CDR2 are PRHDT and FYEKMQ (reference sequence).

The rearrangement uses TRBV11-3 and TRBJ1-5; D is unresolved. This CDR3 is built from 13 residues. The germline CDR1 and CDR2 sequences are SGHNT and YENEEA. V dropped 5 bases and J dropped 0 bases, with 5 bases sitting between them. The DNA for the CDR3 is TGTGCCAGCAGCCGTCTTAGCAATCAGCCCCAGCATTTT. Its protein product is CASSRLSNQPQHF.

The chain joins TRBV9 to TRBJ2-3, with D maybe TRBD1 (6 bases). V was trimmed by 7 bases and J by 2 bases, leaving 29 bases between them. The length of the CDR3 is 19 residues. Germline CDR1 SGDLS, CDR2 YYNGEE. In DNA, the CDR3 is TGTGCCAGCCGCAACGACCCAACAGGGCCCGCGGGCTACACAGATACGCAGTATTTT. It yields the protein CASRNDPTGPAGYTDTQYF.

The chain is built from TRBV7-9 and TRBJ2-5; 7 nucleotides align to TRBD2. The CDR3 length is 15 residues. Germline CDR1 SEHNR, CDR2 FQNEAQ (reference sequence). V shed 8 bases, J shed 2 bases, and the junction held 11 bases outside the gene matches. In DNA form, the CDR3 reads TGTGCCAGCTCGCGGGGGAAACCTCTACAAGAGACCCAGTACTTC. Translating it yields CASSRGKPLQETQYF.

The V gene is TRBV9, the J gene TRBJ2-3; 8 nucleotides agree with TRBD2. Germline CDR1 SGDLS, CDR2 YYNGEE. The CDR3 consists of 15 residues. V shed 3 bases, J shed 3 bases, and the junction held 6 bases outside the gene matches. DNA of the CDR3: TGTGCCAGCAGCGCCCGGCGGGAGGTGACAGATACGCAGTATTTT. Amino acids: CASSARREVTDTQYF.

The V and J genes are TRBV6-1 and TRBJ2-7, with no clear D. Germline V CDR1 and CDR2: MNHNS, SASEGT. The CDR3 is 15 residues long. With 1 base removed from V and 0 bases from J, the gap between germline ends came to 10 bases. CDR3: CASSEGFFSSYEQYF. CDR3 in DNA: TGTGCCAGCAGTGAAGGGTTTTTTAGCTCCTACGAGCAGTACTTC.

This chain connects TRBV5-1 to TRBJ2-7, with 11 bases identical to TRBD1. V lost 4 bases and J lost 2; bases outside the gene matches: 2. Germline-derived CDR1 and CDR2 are SGHRS and YFSETQ. The length of the CDR3 is 14 residues. CDR3 coding DNA: TGCGCCAGCAGCCTGGACAGGGGGCCCTACGAGCAGTACTTC. It encodes CASSLDRGPYEQYF. The variable domain in full, completed from reference TRBV5-1 and TRBJ2-7, reads KAGVTQTPRYLIKTRGQQVTLSCSPISGHRSVSWYQQTPGQGLQFLFEYFSETQRNKGNFPGRFSGRQFSNSRSEMNVSTLELGDSALYLCASSLDRGPYEQYFGPGTRLTVT.

The genes are TRBV14 and TRBJ1-1; D unresolved. V dropped 5 bases and J dropped 1 base, with 8 bases sitting between them. Germline CDR1 SGHDN, CDR2 FVKESK. CDR3 length: 13 amino acids. The CDR3 bases are TGTGCCAGCAGCAAGACAAAGAACACTGAAGCTTTCTTT. It yields the protein CASSKTKNTEAFF.

The rearrangement joins TRBV6-2 or TRBV6-3 to TRBJ1-1; TRBD1 aligns across 7 bases. The J segment lost 4 bases and the V segment lost 5 bases, leaving 7 bases of the junction unmatched. CDR1 and CDR2 (germline): MNHEY, SVGEGT. This CDR3 is 14 amino acids long. The CDR3 DNA reads TGTGCCAGCAGTACCCACAGGGGTATCACTGAAGCTTTCTTT. Residues: CASSTHRGITEAFF.

The V gene is TRBV29-1, the J gene TRBJ1-2, with a possible D match to TRBD1 (6 bases). Trimming stripped 3 bases from V and 4 bases from J, with 9 bases between. This CDR3 has 12 residues. Germline V lookup: CDR1 SQVTM, CDR2 ANQGSEA. The CDR3 DNA reads as TGCAGCGTTGATGGACAGTCCTATGGCTACACCTTC. Its translation: CSVDGQSYGYTF.

The V and J genes are TRBV5-4 and TRBJ2-2, with 8 bases matching TRBD2. With 4 bases clipped from V and 4 bases from J, the junction kept 9 bases outside the gene matches. From germline, CDR1 is SGHNT and CDR2 YYREEE (reference sequence). This CDR3 is 16 amino acids long. CDR3 region: CASSLGLAASTGELFF. The CDR3, as DNA: TGTGCCAGCAGCCTTGGACTAGCAGCTAGCACCGGGGAGCTGTTTTTT.

The V gene is TRBV30, the J gene TRBJ1-5; D possibly corresponds to TRBD1 (6 bases). Trimming shortened V by 5 bases and J by 1 base, and 15 bases separated the two germline ends. The CDR3 loop spans 15 amino acids. The germline V gene encodes CDR1 GTSNPN and CDR2 SVGIG (reference sequence). CDR3 loop: CAWGQGMGSNQPQHF. In nucleotides, the CDR3 is TGTGCCTGGGGGCAGGGGATGGGGAGCAATCAGCCCCAGCATTTT. The complete variable domain, with remaining parts taken from reference TRBV30 and TRBJ1-5, reads SQTIHQWPATLVQPVGSPLSLECTVEGTSNPNLYWYRQAAGRGLQLLFYSVGIGQISSEVPQNLSASRPQDRQFILSSKKLLLSDSGFYLCAWGQGMGSNQPQHFGDGTRLSIL.

This rearrangement joins TRBV2 to TRBJ2-5; D may be TRBD1 (5 bases). Trimming left V 7 bases short and J 0 bases short, with 18 bases between. The germline CDR1 and CDR2 sequences are SNHLY and FYNNEI. This CDR3 region has 16 residues. As DNA, the CDR3 is TGTGCCAGCATTCAGGGCCCGACGGCGAACCAAGAGACCCAGTACTTC. Protein sequence: CASIQGPTANQETQYF.

This clone turned up a few times. J is TRBJ2-7 and V is TRBV6-5; no clear D gene. Per the germline V gene, CDR1 is MNHEY and CDR2 is SVGAGI. The CDR3 has 16 amino acids. The V and J ends lost 0 bases and 1 base respectively, with 13 bases between them. CDR3 loop: CASSYSWAVPSYEQYF. CDR3 coding DNA: TGTGCCAGCAGTTACTCCTGGGCAGTTCCTTCCTACGAGCAGTACTTC.

This chain connects TRBV4-3 to TRBJ2-7; D remains ambiguous. Trimming removed 2 bases from V and 6 bases from J, with 8 bases in between. The CDR3 runs 12 residues. Germline V lookup: CDR1 LGHNA, CDR2 YSLEER. Here the CDR3 DNA reads TGCGCCAGCAGCCAATTTTCCGGCGAGCAGTACTTC. This gives the protein CASSQFSGEQYF.

The V gene is TRBV11-3, the J gene TRBJ2-3, with D perhaps TRBD2 (6 bases). The CDR3 loop spans 16 amino acids. CDR1 and CDR2 (germline): SGHNT, YENEEA. The germline V and J ends were trimmed by 1 base and 0 bases, with 11 bases remaining between them. CDR3 nucleotides: TGTGCCAGCAGCTTAGGGGGACGGGGGAGCACAGATACGCAGTATTTT. The encoded protein is CASSLGGRGSTDTQYF.

This sequence joins TRBV10-1 and TRBJ1-5; the D gene is possibly TRBD1 (6 bases). Deletions cut 9 bases from V and 5 bases from J, with 26 bases between. This CDR3 spans 17 amino acids. Germline-derived CDR1 and CDR2 are WNHNN and SYGVQD (reference sequence). Here the CDR3 reads CASKTGNQTEDDQPQHF. The DNA for the CDR3 is TGCGCCAGTAAAACAGGGAATCAAACCGAGGACGATCAGCCCCAGCATTTT.

The chain combines TRBV19 with TRBJ2-1, with D hard to call. Germline V gives CDR1 LNHDA, CDR2 SQIVND (reference sequence). Trimming took off 5 bases at V and 5 bases at J, with 7 bases between the two ends. The length of the CDR3 is 12 residues. The CDR3 nucleotides read TGTGCCAGTAGTTACGGAGACAATGAGCAGTTCTTC. Translation gives CASSYGDNEQFF.

This clone occurred a few times. This chain uses TRBV12-5 with TRBJ2-5; D may be TRBD2 (6 bases). The CDR3 runs 15 residues. Between the trimmed V and J ends, which lost 7 bases and 1 base, there was a span of 16 bases. Per germline, CDR1 LGHNT and CDR2 FRNRAP. The CDR3 sequence is CASASTSGGQETQYF. The CDR3 coding sequence is TGTGCTAGTGCCTCGACGTCCGGGGGCCAAGAGACCCAGTACTTC.

This chain joins TRBV7-8 and TRBJ1-6; no clear D. Germline V gene data show CDR1 as SGHVS and CDR2 as FQNEAQ. This CDR3 has 16 amino acids. V was shortened by 5 bases and J by 8 bases, with 19 bases between the two germline ends. CDR3 amino acids: CASSHYNRGEDSPLHF. The CDR3 DNA is TGTGCCAGCAGCCATTATAATCGGGGAGAAGATTCACCCCTCCACTTT.

The rearrangement joins TRBV4-3 to TRBJ2-2, with D perhaps matching TRBD2 (5 bases). The CDR3 has 16 amino acids. The germline CDR1 and CDR2 sequences are LGHNA and YSLEER. The ends were cut back, 0 bases at V and 6 bases at J, with 14 bases in the middle. CDR3 bases: TGCGCCAGCAGCCAAGAGAGGGAACTCCGGCCCGGGGAGCTGTTTTTT. Translated, it gives CASSQERELRPGELFF.